Below are 16 T cell receptor beta chains sequenced from a single sample in a study of identical twins. TCRdb re-called the 5' RACE reads through MiXCR, storing one row per CDR3 protein. The sample lists roughly 470,000 distinct CDR3 sequences; 14% were seen once. The sample also formed part of further work on yellow fever vaccine responses in identical twins.

Specimen: CD4+ T cells sorted from blood. These receptors were taken from a woman aged 18-29 years in good health.

This clonotype was counted at least ten times. V is TRBV7-8 and J is TRBJ2-7; the match to TRBD2 covers 10 bases. Germline-derived CDR1 and CDR2 are SGHVS and FQNEAQ. J lost 5 bases, V lost 0 bases, and 7 bases had no gene match. This CDR3 comprises 16 residues. CDR3 sequence (DNA): TGTGCCAGCAGCTTAGCGATTCTAGCGGGGGCAAACGAGCAGTACTTC. It is translated as CASSLAILAGANEQYF. The variable domain in full, with the rest retrieved from reference TRBV7-8 and TRBJ2-7, is GAGVSQSPRYKVAKRGQDVALRCDPISGHVSLFWYQQALGQGPEFLTYFQNEAQLDKSGLPSDRFFAERPEGSVSTLKIQRTQQEDSAVYLCASSLAILAGANEQYFGPGTRLTVT.

This clonotype was picked up a small number of times. V and J are TRBV6-2 or TRBV6-3 and TRBJ2-7; maybe TRBD1 (7 bases). This CDR3 is built from 15 residues. CDR1 MNHEY and CDR2 SVGEGT come from the germline V gene. The V end was cut by 6 bases, the J end by 5 bases, with 20 bases between. The CDR3: CASSPRQGLLHEQYF. The CDR3 DNA is TGTGCCAGCAGCCCAAGACAGGGACTTTTACACGAGCAGTACTTC.

This clonotype appeared a few times. The chain joins TRBV11-2 to TRBJ2-7; 12 positions match TRBD1. The germline V gene has CDR1 SGHAT and CDR2 FQNNGV. The CDR3 extends over 14 amino acids. The V segment lost 5 bases and the J segment 6 bases; nucleotides outside the gene matches: 5. For the CDR3, the DNA is TGTGCCAGCAGCATCCGGGACAGGGGGCTCGAGCAGTACTTC. Residues: CASSIRDRGLEQYF.

The chain joins TRBV28 to TRBJ2-1; a weak D match, TRBD2 (6 bases). Germline CDR1 reads MDHEN; CDR2 reads SYDVKM. CDR3 size: 15 residues. V gave up 3 bases and J gave up 5 bases, with 14 bases separating them. CDR3 nucleotide sequence: TGTGCCAGCAGTTTTCCGGGACTGGGCAACAATGAGCAGTTCTTC. It translates to CASSFPGLGNNEQFF. The full variable domain, rest sourced from reference TRBV28 and TRBJ2-1, is DVKVTQSSRYLVKRTGEKVFLECVQDMDHENMFWYRQDPGLGLRLIYFSYDVKMKEKGDIPEGYSVSREKKERFSLILESASTNQTSMYLCASSFPGLGNNEQFFGPGTRLTVL.

This clonotype appeared many times. The J gene is TRBJ2-3, the V gene TRBV5-1, with TRBD2 identical over 12 bases. The J segment lost 0 bases and the V segment lost 4 bases, leaving 3 bases of the junction unmatched. The CDR3 covers 16 residues. Per germline, CDR1 SGHRS and CDR2 YFSETQ. CDR3 protein: CASSPGTSGSTDTQYF. The CDR3 nucleotides are TGCGCCAGCAGCCCAGGGACTAGCGGGAGCACAGATACGCAGTATTTT.

This clonotype was found many times. The chain uses TRBV7-2 and TRBJ2-7; D gene ambiguous. This CDR3 region has 13 residues. V was shortened by 6 bases and J by 2 bases, with 11 bases between the two germline ends. The germline gives CDR1 SGHTA, CDR2 FQGNSA. The CDR3 coding sequence is TGTGCCAGCAGTTCCCCGTTAGCCTACGAGCAGTACTTC. It is translated as CASSSPLAYEQYF.

This clonotype was counted ten times or more. The chain recombines TRBV4-3 with TRBJ2-1; D is undetermined. Germline lookup yields CDR1 LGHNA and CDR2 YSLEER. The CDR3 has 13 residues. Trimming left V 2 bases short and J 7 bases short, with 9 bases between. The CDR3 DNA follows: TGCGCCAGCAGCCAATGGGTAATTAATGAGCAGTTCTTC. Its protein is CASSQWVINEQFF.

The rearrangement uses TRBV4-3 and TRBJ2-1; D remains ambiguous. The CDR3 covers 17 residues. Germline V lookup: CDR1 LGHNA, CDR2 YSLEER. With 0 bases removed from V and 0 bases from J, the gap between germline ends came to 12 bases. CDR3 coding DNA: TGCGCCAGCAGCCAAGATCCCCCCCGGAGCTCCTACAATGAGCAGTTCTTC. Its protein is CASSQDPPRSSYNEQFF.

The chain joins TRBV20-1 to TRBJ2-5; possibly TRBD1 for D (6 bases). Per germline, CDR1 DFQATT and CDR2 SNEGSKA (reference sequence). The V and J ends lost 2 bases and 4 bases respectively, with 8 bases between them. The CDR3 is 12 residues long. CDR3 nucleotides: TGCAGTGCTAGACTACAGGGAGAGACCCAGTACTTC. This encodes CSARLQGETQYF.

A few counts support this clonotype. V and J are TRBV20-1 and TRBJ2-2, with unresolved D. V lost 0 bases and J lost 5, with 13 bases in between. CDR3 size: 15 residues. Per the germline V gene, CDR1 is DFQATT and CDR2 is SNEGSKA (reference sequence). DNA for the CDR3: TGCAGTGCTAGAGATTTTCTAGTAGGGACCGGGGAGCTGTTTTTT. It translates to CSARDFLVGTGELFF.

This clonotype was counted many times. V is TRBV7-6 and J is TRBJ2-7; D uncertain. V lost 4 bases to trimming and J lost 0 bases, with 7 bases between them. CDR3 size: 13 residues. Germline lookup yields CDR1 SGHVS and CDR2 FNYEAQ. CDR3 amino acids: CASSSMSSYEQYF. DNA of the CDR3: TGTGCCAGCAGCTCTATGAGCTCCTACGAGCAGTACTTC.

V gene TRBV12-3 or TRBV12-4 combines with J gene TRBJ2-7; D unresolved. Trimming removed 2 bases from V and 3 bases from J, with 11 bases in between. The length of the CDR3 is 14 residues. The CDR3 sequence is CASSLQANLYEQYF. The CDR3 DNA sequence: TGTGCCAGCAGTTTACAGGCCAACCTCTACGAGCAGTACTTC.

The V and J genes are TRBV7-2 and TRBJ2-3; D unresolved. V lost 1 base to trimming and J lost 5 bases, with 10 bases between them. Germline V gene data show CDR1 as SGHTA and CDR2 as FQGNSA. The CDR3 runs 14 residues. For the CDR3, the DNA is TGTGCCAGCAGCTTAGTCGCTAGAGGAGATACGCAGTATTTT. As protein: CASSLVARGDTQYF.

The chain carries TRBV7-2 and TRBJ2-2, with 10 positions matching TRBD2. After removal of 4 bases from V and 4 bases from J, the junction contained 9 bases not matched to a gene. The CDR3 length is 17 residues. Germline loops: CDR1 SGHTA, CDR2 FQGNSA. The DNA for the CDR3 is TGTGCCAGCAGCTGGAAGCGGGAGGGCCTCAGCACCGGGGAGCTGTTTTTT. This gives the protein CASSWKREGLSTGELFF.

The chain uses TRBV7-2 and TRBJ2-5; 10 bases fit TRBD1. The CDR3 spans 14 residues. The V segment lost 6 bases and the J segment 7 bases; nucleotides outside the gene matches: 8. Germline lookup yields CDR1 SGHTA and CDR2 FQGNSA. CDR3 nucleotide sequence: TGTGCCAGCAGGACCGGGACAGGGGCCATGACCCAGTACTTC. Protein: CASRTGTGAMTQYF.

This clonotype was observed a single time. This sequence joins TRBV7-2 and TRBJ2-7, with 8 bases that match TRBD2. The CDR3 runs to 17 residues. Trimming removed 0 bases from V and 5 bases from J; junction bases left unmatched: 12. Germline lookup yields CDR1 SGHTA and CDR2 FQGNSA. CDR3 sequence reads: CASSLAGLAFRAHEQYF. CDR3 coding DNA: TGTGCCAGCAGCTTAGCTGGACTAGCATTTCGTGCCCACGAGCAGTACTTC.